This is a list of T cell receptor beta chains from one sample in a study of T cell responses to AZD1222 COVID-19 vaccine. Clones were sequenced by immunoSEQ multiplex PCR, and TCRdb holds only the in-frame ones, with some missing. The sample includes 100,000 or so clones, about 89% of them seen just once. The input for sequencing was peripheral blood, taken on day 0 of AZD1222 vaccination. These receptor sequences come from an adult in good health. The conserved cysteine and the conserved F or W are not part of the CDR3 here.

ASRRAGQGANYGYT	14	TRBJ1-2	TRBV5-1
ASSQVRPGEAF	11	TRBJ1-1	TRBV14
ASKPRSGNTIY	11	TRBJ1-3	TRBV19
ASSSRPPSGGYNYGYT	16	TRBJ1-2	TRBV5-5
ASRLVMDRGRLSYGYT	16	TRBJ1-2	TRBV12-2
ASGPPGQPYMNTEAF	15	TRBJ1-1	TRBV23-1
ASSRGLGQDSVNTEAF	16	TRBJ1-1	TRBV5-6
ASSPETEAF	9	TRBJ1-1	TRBV7-9
ASSLFQGGNEQF	12	TRBJ2-1	TRBV5-1
AISESKWGESGYT	13	TRBJ1-2	TRBV10-3
ASSIQGAGDTEAF	13	TRBJ1-1	TRBV19
ASSLDPTGDTEAF	13	TRBJ1-1	TRBV5-1
ASSNLGGTDTQY	12	TRBJ2-3	TRBV9
ASSVGQGRSNQPQH	14	TRBJ1-5	TRBV5-6
SASSSGGAGSSYNEQF	16	TRBJ2-1	TRBV20-1
ASSQDWASVGHEQF	14	TRBJ2-1	TRBV4-2
ASSRDRWTYNEQF	13	TRBJ2-1	TRBV18
ASSQGAGRMEAF	12	TRBJ1-1	TRBV4-2
ASTLSIAGGALGETQY	16	TRBJ2-5	TRBV7-9
ASSFTTNTEAF	11	TRBJ1-1	TRBV6-2/TRBV6-3
ASSPPDYEQY	10	TRBJ2-7	TRBV5-1
ASSQDPHGLAGTPYMF	16	TRBJ2-1	TRBV3-1/TRBV3-2
ASSIRGDPSYNEQF	14	TRBJ2-1	TRBV19
ASSVGGAGTDTQY	13	TRBJ2-3	TRBV9
ASSPSTGITEAF	12	TRBJ1-1	TRBV18
ASSLVAGNTEAF	12	TRBJ1-1	TRBV7-2
ASSDVGGETQY	11	TRBJ2-5	TRBV2
ASSQAGHLTLH	11	TRBJ1-6	TRBV14
SVDRGSRYEQY	11	TRBJ2-7	TRBV29-1
ASKGQGSQPQH	11	TRBJ1-5	TRBV6-1
ASSGKRGGELF	11	TRBJ2-2	TRBV2
ASSQDGGTGGPRETQY	16	TRBJ2-5	TRBV3-1/TRBV3-2
ASSPLGTGNTGELF	14	TRBJ2-2	TRBV18
ASSRGDPRHTQY	12	TRBJ2-3	TRBV6-5
ASSPLGSPLH	10	TRBJ1-6	TRBV5-1
ASRSTGTAAYNT	12	TRBJ1-2	TRBV6-5
ASRYTGGSDSGNTIY	15	TRBJ1-3	TRBV5-1
ASSQMGDESSYEQY	14	TRBJ2-7	TRBV4-1
ASRTGANQPQH	11	TRBJ1-5	TRBV19
ASRATGASYEQY	12	TRBJ2-7	TRBV3-1/TRBV3-2
SVESGSYGYT	10	TRBJ1-2	TRBV29-1
ASRVSDVQGNKNGYT	15	TRBJ1-2	TRBV28
ASRGGGFQPQH	11	TRBJ1-5	TRBV13
ASSLAGSEDTQY	12	TRBJ2-3	TRBV5-5
ASSLDSAGDVEKLF	14	TRBJ1-4	TRBV7-6
SVDGTGGTGHEQY	13	TRBJ2-7	TRBV29-1
ATSRTTGPTLH	11	TRBJ1-6	TRBV15
AMTSGVGGELF	11	TRBJ2-2	TRBV19
ASSNRAPGEQY	11	TRBJ2-7	TRBV11-2
ASGSSGTGNFVRH	13	TRBJ1-5	TRBV12-5
ASSSVGTSGGAREQF	15	TRBJ2-1	TRBV7-2